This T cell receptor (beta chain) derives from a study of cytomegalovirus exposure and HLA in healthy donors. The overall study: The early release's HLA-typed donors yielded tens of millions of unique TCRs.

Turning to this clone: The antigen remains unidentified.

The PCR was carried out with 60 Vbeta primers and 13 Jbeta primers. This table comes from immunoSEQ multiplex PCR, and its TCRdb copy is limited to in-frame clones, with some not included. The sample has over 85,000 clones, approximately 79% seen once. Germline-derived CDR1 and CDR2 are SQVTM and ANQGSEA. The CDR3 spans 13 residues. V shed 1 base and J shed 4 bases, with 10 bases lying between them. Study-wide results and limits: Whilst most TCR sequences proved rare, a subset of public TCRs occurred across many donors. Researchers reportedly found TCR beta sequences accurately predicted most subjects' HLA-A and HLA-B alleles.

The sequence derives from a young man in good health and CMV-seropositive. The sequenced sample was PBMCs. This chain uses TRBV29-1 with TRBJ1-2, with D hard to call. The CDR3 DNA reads TGCAGCGTTGAAGTTTATCGGTCCTATGGCTACACCTTC. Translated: CSVEVYRSYGYTF.